This T cell receptor (beta chain) was recorded in a study of blood T cell repertoires in COVID-19. The overall study: PBMCs, B-cell-depleted T cells, or T cells were the source of the cDNA or gDNA that made up the material.

Libraries were prepared by immunoSEQ multiplex PCR; TCRdb keeps only in-frame clonotypes and omits some of them. The profile shows some 400,000 clones, 85% to 90% of them singletons. With 2 bases clipped from V and 7 bases from J, the junction kept 8 bases outside the gene matches. Germline-derived CDR1 and CDR2 are GTSNPN and SVGIG (reference sequence). The CDR3 runs to 15 residues. Enrollees, about 18 to 95 years old, lived in about two dozen US areas. The rearrangement uses TRBV30 and TRBJ1-6, with 7 bases aligning to TRBD1. The source is a young man who had recovered from COVID-19. Sequenced sample: PBMCs or T cells enriched from blood (not recorded which). Here the CDR3 DNA reads TGTGCCTGGAGTCTGAAGGGGGCTCGGAATTCACCCCTCCACTTT. It specifies CAWSLKGARNSPLHF.